This T cell receptor (beta chain) was recovered during a study of technical replicates of blood from a few donors. Measured with immunoSEQ multiplex PCR; TCRdb has only the in-frame clones, and not every one. The sample lists about 97,000 clones, approximately 94% occurring once. V lost 4 bases, J lost 6 bases, and 10 bases lay in between. Germline CDR1 reads SEHNR; CDR2 reads FQNEAQ (reference sequence). CDR3 length equals 12 residues. This TCR was sampled from a human donor in good health. The sequenced sample was T cells isolated from PBMCs. The chain joins TRBV7-9 to TRBJ2-7, with D tentatively TRBD1 (6 bases). The CDR3 loop reads CASSSLGGEQYF. The CDR3 region has the DNA TGTGCCAGCAGCTCATTAGGGGGCGAGCAGTACTTC.